The 5 T cell receptor beta chains reported below all come from one sample, sequenced in a study of regulatory T cells in long-lasting Graves disease. Time point meaning: newly diagnosed GD, antithyroid drugs for less than 3 months. Extracted RNA from PBMCs served as the source of the TCR library. Relying on iRepertoire HTBI primers and Arm-PCR of CDR3 regions, the team built TCR beta libraries. TCRdb used MiXCR to reprocess the multiplex PCR reads, holding one entry per CDR3 protein. The data show hundreds of thousands of distinct CDR3 sequences, around 17% seen once. This sample was shared with a second study, whose subject was T cells in Graves' hyperthyroidism and ophthalmopathy.

Material: peripheral blood mononuclear cells (PBMCs), obtained at new diagnosis, from a patient treated with antithyroid drugs. The receptors shown here come from a man in his forties with Graves disease.

This chain links TRBV10-2 with TRBJ2-3; D gene ambiguous. Germline V gene sequence: CDR1 WSHSY, CDR2 SAAADI. Trimming stripped 4 bases from V and 3 bases from J, with 14 bases between. CDR3 size: 15 residues. The CDR3 region is CASSGSAMGTDTQYF. CDR3 coding DNA: TGCGCCAGCAGTGGGTCGGCTATGGGAACAGATACGCAGTATTTT.

The sample holds a few counts of this clonotype. This chain joins TRBV18 and TRBJ2-3; no clear D gene. The germline gives CDR1 KGHSH, CDR2 LQKENI. V was pared by 2 bases and J by 3 bases, with 9 bases between. The CDR3 consists of 14 residues. The CDR3 coding sequence is TGTGCCAGCTCACCATCCCTGGTGACAGATACGCAGTATTTT. Amino acid sequence: CASSPSLVTDTQYF.

Ten or more counts support this clonotype. This chain links TRBV6-1 with TRBJ1-1; unclear D gene. V lost 2 bases and J lost 5, with 12 bases in between. The CDR3 contains 14 residues. Looked up from germline, CDR1 is MNHNS and CDR2 is SASEGT. The CDR3 nucleotides are TGTGCCAGCAGTGAACCAGGAGGAGGGACTGAAGCTTTCTTT. This translates into CASSEPGGGTEAFF.

This clonotype was counted many times. This rearrangement joins TRBV4-1 to TRBJ2-5, with 12 bases that match TRBD2. The CDR3 is made up of 17 amino acids. Germline CDR1 MGHRA, CDR2 YSYEKL. The J segment lost 2 bases and the V segment lost 3 bases, leaving 7 bases of the junction unmatched. CDR3: CASSQVTSGGRQETQYF. The CDR3 nucleotides read TGCGCCAGCAGCCAGGTTACTAGCGGGGGGCGACAAGAGACCCAGTACTTC.

This clonotype was recorded a few times. The rearrangement joins TRBV5-6 to TRBJ2-7, with 7 positions matching TRBD1. Germline V lookup: CDR1 SGHDT, CDR2 YYEEEE. J was trimmed by 1 base and V by 3 bases; bases with no gene match: 10. The CDR3 loop spans 16 amino acids. In DNA form, the CDR3 reads TGTGCCAGCAGCTCGACAGGGAGCGGTCTTTCCTACGAGCAGTACTTC. It translates to CASSSTGSGLSYEQYF.